The 8 T cell receptor beta chains presented below share a single source sample, sequenced in a study of T-cell reconstitution after alpha-beta-depleted transplantation in children. Unique molecular identifiers featured in how the TCRbeta library was prepared. MiXCR was run by TCRdb on the PCR reads, yielding one entry per CDR3 protein. The sample contains a few hundred thousand distinct CDR3 sequences, 10% to 15% of which appear only once. Material: PBMCs, mostly from graft donor cells, obtained 360 days after TCRalphabeta/CD19-depleted stem cell transplant. The receptors come from a male patient aged 10 to 17 who had a stem cell transplant for acute myeloid leukemia, so the T cells may come from the graft donor.

The table lists this clonotype with a few counts. This chain joins TRBV5-1 and TRBJ2-7; D is unresolved. CDR3 size: 13 residues. Trimming took 1 base from V and 3 from J, leaving 8 bases between them. CDR1 and CDR2 from the germline V gene are SGHRS and YFSETQ. CDR3 nucleotide sequence: TGCGCCAGCAGCTTGAGGCGGTTCTACGAGCAGTACTTC. Residues: CASSLRRFYEQYF.

This clonotype was recorded at least ten times. J is TRBJ2-1 and V is TRBV12-3 or TRBV12-4; 8 bases are shared with TRBD2. The CDR3 is made up of 14 amino acids. With 6 bases clipped from V and 6 bases from J, the junction kept 7 bases outside the gene matches. The chain's CDR3 is CASRPSGSPNEQFF. The CDR3, as DNA: TGTGCCAGCAGACCCAGCGGGAGCCCCAATGAGCAGTTCTTC.

The chain combines TRBV2 with TRBJ1-2; TRBD1 agrees at 7 bases. Germline values: CDR1 SNHLY, CDR2 FYNNEI. The CDR3 totals 14 residues. The V gene end was trimmed by 7 bases and the J gene end by 5 bases; junction bases not matched to a gene: 10. The CDR3: CASIGGRWLYGYTF. CDR3 DNA: TGTGCCAGCATAGGGGGCAGGTGGCTTTATGGCTACACCTTC.

V is TRBV20-1 and J is TRBJ2-3; possible D gene TRBD2, 6 bases. The CDR3 has 15 amino acids. Germline CDR1 reads DFQATT; CDR2 reads SNEGSKA (reference sequence). V was shortened by 0 bases and J by 3 bases, with 13 bases between the two germline ends. This CDR3 reads CSARDAGIGTDTQYF. For the CDR3, the DNA is TGCAGTGCTAGAGATGCGGGGATCGGTACAGATACGCAGTATTTT.

This sequence joins TRBV29-1 and TRBJ2-1; D gene unclear. Trimming cost V 7 bases and J 7 bases, with 17 bases left between them. The germline CDR1 and CDR2 sequences are SQVTM and ANQGSEA. The CDR3 has 13 amino acids. The CDR3 DNA reads as TGCAGCGCCCGTTGGCGCGGTTGGAATGAGCAGTTCTTC. Its protein is CSARWRGWNEQFF.

The chain recombines TRBV5-5 with TRBJ2-3, with D perhaps being TRBD1 or TRBD2 (5 bases each). This CDR3 comprises 16 residues. Germline assignment: CDR1 SGHKS and CDR2 YYEKEE (reference sequence). The ends were cut back, 2 bases at V and 2 bases at J, with 15 bases in the middle. CDR3 in DNA: TGTGCCAGCAGCTTATGGAGGCAGGGTATCACAGATACGCAGTATTTT. This codes for CASSLWRQGITDTQYF.

Points on this clonotype: An end of the junction does not agree with germline; a read error may underlie this. V gene TRBV6-5 combines with J gene TRBJ2-2, with 7 bases aligning to TRBD1. This CDR3 comprises 17 residues. Germline-derived CDR1 and CDR2 are MNHEY and SVGAGI. The CDR3 region is CSSSYSSGTVDTGELFF. CDR3 in DNA: TGTTCCAGCAGTTACTCTTCCGGGACAGTTGACACCGGGGAGCTGTTTTTT.

This clonotype has only a few counts. CDR3: CASSLDGTGVYEQYF. The CDR3 DNA is TGTGCCAGCAGCTTGGACGGGACAGGGGTATACGAGCAGTACTTC. The rearrangement joins TRBV5-5 to TRBJ2-7; TRBD1 agrees at 10 bases. J gave up 4 bases and V 0 bases, and 4 bases lay outside the gene matches. This CDR3 has 15 amino acids. The germline gives CDR1 SGHKS, CDR2 YYEKEE (reference sequence).